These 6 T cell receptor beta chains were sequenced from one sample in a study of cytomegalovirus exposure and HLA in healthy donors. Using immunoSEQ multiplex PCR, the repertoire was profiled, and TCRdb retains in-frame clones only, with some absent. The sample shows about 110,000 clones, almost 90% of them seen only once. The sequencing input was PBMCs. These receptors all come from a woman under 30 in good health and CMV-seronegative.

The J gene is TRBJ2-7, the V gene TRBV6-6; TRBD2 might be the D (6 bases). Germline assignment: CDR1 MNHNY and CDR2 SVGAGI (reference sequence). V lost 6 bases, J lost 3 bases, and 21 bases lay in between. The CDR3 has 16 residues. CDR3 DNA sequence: TGTGCCAGCAGCGTCCTTGGCGCGGGGATAGACTACGAGCAGTACTTC. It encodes CASSVLGAGIDYEQYF.

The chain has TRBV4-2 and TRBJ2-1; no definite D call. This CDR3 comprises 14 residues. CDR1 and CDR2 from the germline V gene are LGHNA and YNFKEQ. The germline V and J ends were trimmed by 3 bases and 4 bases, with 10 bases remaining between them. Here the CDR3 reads CASSQSGLYNEQFF. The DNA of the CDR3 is TGTGCCAGCAGCCAGTCTGGCCTTTACAATGAGCAGTTCTTC.

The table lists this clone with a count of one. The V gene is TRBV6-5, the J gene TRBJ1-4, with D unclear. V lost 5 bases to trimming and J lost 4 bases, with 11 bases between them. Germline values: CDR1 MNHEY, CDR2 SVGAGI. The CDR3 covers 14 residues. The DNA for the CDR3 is TGTGCCAGCAGTCCCTTAGCCATTAATGAAAAACTGTTTTTT. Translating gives CASSPLAINEKLFF.

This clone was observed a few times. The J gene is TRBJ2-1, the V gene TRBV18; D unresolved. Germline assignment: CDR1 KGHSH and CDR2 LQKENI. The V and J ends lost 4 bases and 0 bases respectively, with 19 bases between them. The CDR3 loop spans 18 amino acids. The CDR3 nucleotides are TGTGCCAGCTCACTCCTATACCCCGACATGAGCTCCTACAATGAGCAGTTCTTC. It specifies CASSLLYPDMSSYNEQFF.

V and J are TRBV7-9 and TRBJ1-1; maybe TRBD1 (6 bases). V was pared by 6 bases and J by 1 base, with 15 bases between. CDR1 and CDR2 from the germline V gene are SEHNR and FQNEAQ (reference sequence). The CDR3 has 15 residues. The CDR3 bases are TGTGCCAGCAGACTTGCAACAGGGTGGAACACTGAAGCTTTCTTT. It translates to CASRLATGWNTEAFF.

In nucleotides, the CDR3 is TGCGCCAGCAGCTTGGGACAAGTTCTCTATGGCTACACCTTC. Residues: CASSLGQVLYGYTF. The J gene is TRBJ1-2, the V gene TRBV5-1; no reliable D call. Trimming shortened V by 0 bases and J by 4 bases, and 10 bases separated the two germline ends. CDR3 length equals 14 residues. CDR1 is SGHRS and CDR2 is YFSETQ in the germline V gene.